These 30 T cell receptor beta chains were all obtained from the same sample, sequenced in a study of cytomegalovirus exposure and HLA in healthy donors. Primers: 60 Vbeta forward and 13 Jbeta reverse. The method was immunoSEQ multiplex PCR; TCRdb's version includes in-frame clones alone and lacks a portion of them. The sample consists of approximately 170,000 clones, over 60% of them appearing once. The sample comprised PBMCs. The receptors here all came from a man younger than 45 in good health and CMV-seropositive.

Only a few counts were recorded for this clone. The chain is built from TRBV4-3 and TRBJ1-1, with 8 nucleotides matching TRBD1. Looked up from germline, CDR1 is LGHNA and CDR2 is YSLEER. There are 15 residues in the CDR3. Trimming took 1 base from V and 4 from J; bases not matched to a gene: 5. CDR3 sequence (DNA): TGCGCCAGCAGCCAAGGATATGGACAGGGCACTGAAGCTTTCTTT. Its protein product is CASSQGYGQGTEAFF.

J is TRBJ2-3 and V is TRBV30; 8 bases map to TRBD2. V was pared by 6 bases and J by 4 bases, with 6 bases of the junction left unmatched. This CDR3 is 13 amino acids long. Germline CDR1 GTSNPN, CDR2 SVGIG (reference sequence). CDR3 in amino acids: CACSAGGADTQYF. The DNA of the CDR3 is TGTGCCTGCTCCGCGGGGGGAGCAGATACGCAGTATTTT.

The V call is TRBV7-2, the J call TRBJ2-7, with 9 nucleotides matching TRBD2. V dropped 0 bases and J dropped 4; count of bases not matched to a gene: 4. The CDR3 extends over 15 amino acids. Germline V CDR1 and CDR2: SGHTA, FQGNSA. Written as DNA, the CDR3 is TGTGCCAGCAGCTTAGCGGCTAGCGGGACTTACGAGCAGTACTTC. The encoded protein is CASSLAASGTYEQYF.

A single count supports this clone. Germline and junction disagree at one end, which may indicate a read error. The chain recombines TRBV27 with TRBJ2-6, with D possibly TRBD1 on 5 matching bases. Germline V lookup: CDR1 MNHEY, CDR2 SMNVEV (reference sequence). This CDR3 contains 16 residues. The CDR3 bases are TGTGCCAGCAGTTTCGGCAGAACCTCTGGGGCCAACGTCCCGACTTTC. It encodes CASSFGRTSGANVPTF.

This clone appeared a single time. The chain has TRBV18 and TRBJ1-1; D may be TRBD1 (5 bases). This CDR3 region has 15 residues. Trimming stripped 2 bases from V and 5 bases from J, with 15 bases between. CDR1 and CDR2 from the germline V gene are KGHSH and LQKENI. CDR3 in DNA: TGTGCCAGCTCACCAATCGCAGGGCCGAGGACTGAAGCTTTCTTT. This gives the protein CASSPIAGPRTEAFF.

The gene calls are TRBV6-6 and TRBJ2-5; 7 bases agree with TRBD1. This CDR3 contains 12 residues. Germline CDR1 MNHNY, CDR2 SVGAGI (reference sequence). V was pared by 0 bases and J by 13 bases, with 5 bases of the junction left unmatched. As DNA, the CDR3 is TGTGCCAGCAGTTACTCGACAGGGTTCTCGTACTTC. It codes for CASSYSTGFSYF.

The rearrangement uses TRBV7-9 and TRBJ1-2; D gene ambiguous. The CDR3 is made up of 15 amino acids. Looked up from germline, CDR1 is SEHNR and CDR2 is FQNEAQ (reference sequence). V was pared by 3 bases and J by 2 bases, with 13 bases between. CDR3 sequence reads: CASSFGSGGNYGYTF. CDR3 coding DNA: TGTGCCAGCAGCTTCGGTTCCGGCGGGAACTATGGCTACACCTTC.

The V call is TRBV4-3, the J call TRBJ2-3, with D tentatively TRBD2 (6 bases). This CDR3 is built from 15 residues. Germline V gene sequence: CDR1 LGHNA, CDR2 YSLEER. Trimming stripped 3 bases from V and 4 bases from J, with 14 bases between. The CDR3 spells CASSQGLLLPDTQYF. The CDR3 nucleotides are TGCGCCAGCAGCCAGGGACTTCTCCTCCCAGATACGCAGTATTTT.

V is TRBV18 and J is TRBJ2-7; 9 nucleotides align to TRBD2. Germline V gives CDR1 KGHSH, CDR2 LQKENI. CDR3 size: 16 residues. Trimming cost V 1 base and J 3 bases; bases outside gene matches: 7. DNA of the CDR3: TGTGCCAGCTCACCACGAACGGCGGGGGGGAACTACGAGCAGTACTTC. Its protein is CASSPRTAGGNYEQYF.

The V call is TRBV7-8, the J call TRBJ1-1; 11 bases agree with TRBD1. CDR3 length equals 16 residues. Germline trimming cut 1 base from V and 6 bases from J; bases unmatched to any gene: 7. Per the germline V gene, CDR1 is SGHVS and CDR2 is FQNEAQ. In DNA, the CDR3 is TGTGCCAGCAGCTTAGATGGGACAGGGGGTACCCCTGAAGCTTTCTTT. Translating it yields CASSLDGTGGTPEAFF.

This clone was observed a few times. This chain uses TRBV27 with TRBJ2-1, with D perhaps TRBD2 (7 bases). Germline V lookup: CDR1 MNHEY, CDR2 SMNVEV (reference sequence). This CDR3 is 17 amino acids long. V shed 0 bases and J shed 2 bases, with 14 bases lying between them. The CDR3 region is CASSLSGGGPPYNEQFF. The CDR3 nucleotides are TGTGCCAGCAGTTTATCGGGCGGGGGCCCCCCCTACAATGAGCAGTTCTTC.

The rearrangement links TRBV10-3 to TRBJ2-1, with TRBD2 as a possible D gene (6 bases). The V end lost 0 bases, the J end lost 8 bases, and 11 bases lay between the germline ends. The germline V gene has CDR1 ENHRY and CDR2 SYGVKD. This CDR3 contains 14 residues. CDR3 coding DNA: TGTGCCATCAGTGAGTCCGGGACTCCCCATGAGCAGTTCTTC. Its translation: CAISESGTPHEQFF.

The rearrangement joins TRBV19 to TRBJ2-1, with 11 bases lining up with TRBD2. Per germline, CDR1 LNHDA and CDR2 SQIVND (reference sequence). Trimming at V came to 5 bases and at J to 4 bases, leaving 4 bases not matched to a gene. The CDR3 sequence is 15 residues long. The CDR3 region is CASSPGTSGYNEQFF. In DNA form, the CDR3 reads TGTGCCAGTAGTCCCGGGACTAGCGGTTACAATGAGCAGTTCTTC.

This chain connects TRBV27 to TRBJ1-1, with unresolved D. V lost 6 bases, J lost 1 base, and 9 bases lay in between. Per the germline V gene, CDR1 is MNHEY and CDR2 is SMNVEV (reference sequence). The CDR3 runs to 13 residues. CDR3 amino acids: CASSKRGNTEAFF. CDR3 in DNA: TGTGCCAGCAGCAAGAGAGGGAACACTGAAGCTTTCTTT.

The sample holds one count of this clone. The chain has TRBV19 and TRBJ1-2; TRBD1 agrees at 10 bases. The CDR3 is 15 residues long. Losses at the gene ends were 8 bases for V and 5 bases for J; bases not matched to a gene: 11. CDR1 and CDR2 from the germline V gene are LNHDA and SQIVND (reference sequence). The DNA for the CDR3 is TGTGCCAGTTGGACAGGGGGTACCTCGACGTATGGCTACACCTTC. This sequence encodes CASWTGGTSTYGYTF.

The rearrangement joins TRBV19 to TRBJ1-1, with TRBD1 matching 11 bases. The CDR3 has 17 residues. With V trimmed by 4 bases and J by 1 base, 8 bases remained unmatched. Germline V CDR1 and CDR2: LNHDA, SQIVND (reference sequence). The DNA for the CDR3 is TGTGCCAGTAGTAAGCTCCCGGGACAGGGGGGGAACACTGAAGCTTTCTTT. It yields the protein CASSKLPGQGGNTEAFF.

The chain carries TRBV7-2 and TRBJ2-5, with 7 bases identical to TRBD2. The CDR3 contains 13 residues. The trim removed 5 bases at V and 5 bases at J, leaving 5 bases unmatched. Germline V gene lookup returns CDR1 SGHTA and CDR2 FQGNSA. The CDR3 bases are TGTGCCAGCAGCCTTAGCGGGCTGGAGACCCAGTACTTC. Amino acid sequence: CASSLSGLETQYF.

This clone was observed a few times. V usage is TRBV4-3 and J usage is TRBJ2-6; TRBD1 aligns across 9 bases. The CDR3 runs 18 residues. The trim removed 2 bases at V and 0 bases at J, leaving 5 bases unmatched. Germline V CDR1 and CDR2: LGHNA, YSLEER. Here the CDR3 reads CASSQTGQGLSGANVLTF. As DNA, the CDR3 is TGCGCCAGCAGCCAAACGGGACAGGGACTCTCTGGGGCCAACGTCCTGACTTTC.

V and J are TRBV6-1 and TRBJ2-7, with D unclear. The V gene's germline CDR1 is MNHNS and CDR2 SASEGT. Trimming shortened V by 1 base and J by 0 bases, and 7 bases separated the two germline ends. The CDR3 is made up of 14 amino acids. CDR3 sequence (DNA): TGTGCCAGCAGTGAAGTTTCTAACTCCTACGAGCAGTACTTC. Translating it yields CASSEVSNSYEQYF.

This clone appeared once. The chain is built from TRBV15 and TRBJ1-5; 7 nucleotides agree with TRBD1. The CDR3 covers 15 residues. CDR1 and CDR2 (germline): LNHNV, YYDKDF (reference sequence). Trimming removed 0 bases from V and 8 bases from J; junction bases left unmatched: 7. The CDR3 region has the DNA TGTGCCACCAGCAGAGATCTCCCCAGGGGGGAGCCCCAGCATTTT. This sequence encodes CATSRDLPRGEPQHF.

V usage is TRBV6-5 and J usage is TRBJ1-3; D is perhaps TRBD1 (6 bases). The V end was cut by 7 bases, the J end by 9 bases, with 16 bases between. CDR3 length: 13 residues. Germline CDR1 and CDR2: MNHEY and SVGAGI. The CDR3 reads CASTYAGGRTIYF. For the CDR3, the DNA is TGTGCCAGCACATACGCCGGGGGGCGCACCATATATTTT.

The chain couples TRBV28 to TRBJ1-2, with 9 positions matching TRBD1. Trimming cost V 7 bases and J 4 bases; bases outside gene matches: 13. This CDR3 has 16 residues. CDR1 is MDHEN and CDR2 is SYDVKM in the germline V gene. The CDR3 loop is CASTKSRDRAGYGYTF. CDR3 nucleotides: TGTGCCAGCACCAAATCCCGGGACAGGGCGGGCTATGGCTACACCTTC.

This clone was detected only a few times. Its ends do not fully match the called genes, so a read error is possible. The rearrangement joins TRBV7-9 to TRBJ1-2; no clear D. The CDR3 loop spans 16 amino acids. CDR1 SEHNR and CDR2 FQNEAQ come from the germline V gene (reference sequence). Written as DNA, the CDR3 is TGTTCCAGCAGCTTACCGGACCGACCGCGGGACTATGGCTACACCTTC. Translation gives CSSSLPDRPRDYGYTF.

The genes are TRBV11-2 and TRBJ2-7; 11 bases fit TRBD2. The J segment lost 11 bases and the V segment lost 5 bases, leaving 11 bases of the junction unmatched. Germline CDR1 is SGHAT and CDR2 is FQNNGV. The CDR3 is 14 amino acids. The CDR3 region is CASSPRTSGSMEYF. The DNA of the CDR3 is TGTGCCAGCAGCCCAAGGACTAGCGGGTCAATGGAGTACTTC.

The V call is TRBV7-9, the J call TRBJ2-1; no clear D gene. Germline V CDR1 and CDR2: SEHNR, FQNEAQ (reference sequence). This CDR3 is built from 14 residues. V was pared by 5 bases and J by 6 bases, with 14 bases between. DNA for the CDR3: TGTGCCAGCAGCCGATTAGTAAGTGGCAATGAGCAGTTCTTC. It encodes CASSRLVSGNEQFF.

This clone was observed a few times. This CDR3 reads CASSWGRQSYEQYF. For the CDR3, the DNA is TGTGCCAGCAGCTGGGGGCGGCAATCGTACGAGCAGTACTTC. The chain employs TRBV7-2 and TRBJ2-7; a possible D gene is TRBD1 (6 bases). V was cut by 4 bases and J by 4 bases, with 14 bases left in between. Germline assignment: CDR1 SGHTA and CDR2 FQGNSA. The CDR3 length is 14 residues.

The chain couples TRBV4-1 to TRBJ2-5; weak D call: TRBD2 (6 bases). Trimming took off 0 bases at V and 5 bases at J, with 16 bases between the two ends. Germline lookup yields CDR1 MGHRA and CDR2 YSYEKL. The CDR3 spans 16 residues. CDR3: CASSQDRSLAWETQYF. The CDR3 nucleotides read TGCGCCAGCAGCCAAGACCGCTCGCTAGCGTGGGAGACCCAGTACTTC.

The gene calls are TRBV5-8 and TRBJ1-6; 9 nucleotides align to TRBD1. Germline values: CDR1 SGHTS, CDR2 YDEGEE. The CDR3 length is 16 residues. V shed 7 bases, J shed 9 bases, and the junction held 14 bases outside the gene matches. CDR3 coding DNA: TGTGCCAGCCGGGACAGGGTTCAAACGGGCCTTTCACCCCTCCACTTT. It encodes CASRDRVQTGLSPLHF.

This rearrangement joins TRBV28 to TRBJ2-3, with 9 bases aligning to TRBD2. The CDR3 runs 17 residues. Germline V CDR1 and CDR2: MDHEN, SYDVKM. The V gene end was trimmed by 6 bases and the J gene end by 7 bases; junction bases not matched to a gene: 17. DNA of the CDR3: TGTGCCAGCAGCCCCGAGAGCGCGGGAGGGTATTACTATACGCAGTATTTT. Protein sequence: CASSPESAGGYYYTQYF.

This sequence joins TRBV15 and TRBJ2-5, with D maybe TRBD2 (6 bases). The CDR3 consists of 15 residues. V was clipped by 5 bases and J by 5 bases, with 18 bases between them. From germline, CDR1 is LNHNV and CDR2 YYDKDF (reference sequence). In DNA form, the CDR3 reads TGTGCCACCAGCGCCCAGGGACTGCTCGGGGAGACCCAGTACTTC. The encoded protein is CATSAQGLLGETQYF. The complete variable domain, with remaining parts taken from reference TRBV15 and TRBJ2-5, reads DAMVIQNPRYQVTQFGKPVTLSCSQTLNHNVMYWYQQKSSQAPKLLFHYYDKDFNNEADTPDNFQSRRPNTSFCFLDIRSPGLGDTAMYLCATSAQGLLGETQYFGPGTRLLVL.